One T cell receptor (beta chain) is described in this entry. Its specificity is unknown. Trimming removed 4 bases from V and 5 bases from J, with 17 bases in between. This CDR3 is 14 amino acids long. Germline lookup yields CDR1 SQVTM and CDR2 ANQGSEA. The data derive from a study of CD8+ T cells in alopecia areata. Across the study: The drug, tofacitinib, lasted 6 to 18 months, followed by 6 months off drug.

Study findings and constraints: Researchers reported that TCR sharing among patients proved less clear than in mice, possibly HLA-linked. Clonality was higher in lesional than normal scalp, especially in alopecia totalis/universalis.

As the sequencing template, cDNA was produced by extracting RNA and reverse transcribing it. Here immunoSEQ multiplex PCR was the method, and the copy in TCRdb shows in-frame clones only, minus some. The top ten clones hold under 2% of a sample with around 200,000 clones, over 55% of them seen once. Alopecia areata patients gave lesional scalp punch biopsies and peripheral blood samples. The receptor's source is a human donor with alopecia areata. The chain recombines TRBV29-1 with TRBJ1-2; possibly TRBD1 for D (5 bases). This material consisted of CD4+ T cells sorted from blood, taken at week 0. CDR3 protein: CSVVAGERGYGYTF. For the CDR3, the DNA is TGCAGCGTTGTAGCGGGGGAACGGGGGTATGGCTACACCTTC.